The sequence of this TCR beta chain was determined in a study of T cells in Graves' hyperthyroidism and ophthalmopathy (dated by TCRdb to the late 2010s). Broadly, across the study: Peripheral blood samples were taken at initial diagnosis, before any treatment was given. In addition, the study compared T-cell repertoires in thyroid tissue and in blood from six Graves' hyperthyroidism patients. An independent validation cohort of around 20 hyperthyroidism patients and about 15 patients who later progressed to ophthalmopathy tested prospective prediction of ophthalmopathy. After blood sampling, hyperthyroidism patients were treated with methimazole at a starting dose of 30 mg daily, and ophthalmopathy patients were treated with high-dose intravenous methylprednisolone. TCR Vbeta CDR3 sequencing of 120 to 150 peripheral blood samples (43 ophthalmopathy, 70 to 85 hyperthyroidism and some 17 progressor patients) is reported in the paper. To identify distinguishing TCR V-J signatures, a discovery cohort of 100 or so patients was used, comprising 40 to 45 with Graves' ophthalmopathy and around 57 with stable Graves' hyperthyroidism. For training and testing, the 100 or so patients in the discovery cohort were randomly divided in a 7:3 ratio.

Points the paper makes about the study in general: Ophthalmopathy was separated from stable hyperthyroidism by a 13 V-J signature model, with approximately 90% sensitivity and approximately 81% specificity obtained in cross-validation and 80%/75% obtained in testing. In validation, progression to ophthalmopathy was predicted by the model with about 70% sensitivity and approximately 78% specificity, a median of about 6.4 months before onset. Most expanded thyroid clonotypes (frequency above 0.001) were also found in blood, which suggests that blood repertoires may mirror thyroid immune responses. Sample size was not statistically predetermined, and investigators were not blinded to group allocation.

The TCR beta CDR3 regions were amplified from the RNA transcripts. The first round of RT-PCR for the TCR CDR3 was performed with the HTBI primer set and the Qiagen OneStep RT-PCR kit. The libraries were constructed in a second round of multiplex PCR and then size-selected and purified. Sequencing of the libraries was done on an Illumina HiSeq2000 using paired-end 100 bp reads. In the paper's pipeline: SOAPnuke was used to process the raw data, throwing out any read that contained adapters or uncalled bases, had a mean Phred below 15, or lacked an exact constant-primer or identifier match. COPE v1.2.5 was used to merge high-quality paired reads, and clonotypes were defined as unique nucleotide sequences. Clonotypes were aligned to IMGT TRBV, TRBD and TRBJ reference segments using MiTCR v1.1. Only V-J combinations with frequency above 0.0001, covering approximately 99% of repertoires, were analysed. A TCS score was defined as the ratio of F50 (clonal expansion) to E x V (chaos), with BLOSUM62-based TCRdist applied between CDR3 peptides within each V-J. Welch's t-statistics and random forest reduced 500 to 650 V-J features to 10 to 15, which were used in a naive Bayes classifier (R e1071). TCRdb ran its own pipeline on the public reads, namely fastp trimming at Q25 and MiXCR clone calling, and kept in-frame beta chains. Merged by CDR3 protein, the rows form single entries marked with the most common genes and DNA. In this record, the V and J calls reflect TCRdb's handling and not the investigators' own analysis. The sample table contains more than 650,000 distinct CDR3 sequences; only one count was recorded for about 14% of them. 10% of the sample is taken by the ten largest.

In this sample, this clonotype turned up a few times. Its antigen is still unknown. The sample holds no much larger clone one base away, and base qualities are not on file. A patient counted as having stable Graves' hyperthyroidism if no progression to ophthalmopathy occurred over 18 months of follow-up. Hyperthyroidism patients were newly diagnosed, had a disease duration of under 2 months, and were aged 18 to 65 years. Any patient with an uncontrolled infection, another autoimmune disease, pregnancy or lactation was excluded. Clinical symptoms, serum thyroxine and TRAb, thyroid ultrasound, and orbital computed tomography formed the basis for the diagnoses. PBMCs were separated from 8 to 10 ml of fresh peripheral blood using Ficoll-Paque density gradient centrifugation. Trizol reagent was used to extract total RNA, and RNA quality was then checked on an Agilent 2100 Bioanalyzer. This TCR came from a woman under 30 with Graves' hyperthyroidism. Sequenced material: blood.

CDR3 reads: CASSQEGAPNYGYTF. The sequenced DNA is TGCGCCAGCAGCCAAGAGGGGGCCCCTAACTATGGCTACACCTTC. The sequence links TRBV4-3 to TRBJ1-2; a tentative D match to TRBD1 spans 6 bases. Its CDR3 holds 15 amino acids, cysteine through phenylalanine. Only the CDR3 portion is preserved as DNA: 45 bases, with reading frame beginning at the first base. Trimming removed 0 bases from V and 0 bases from J, leaving 8 bases between the germline ends. The germline V gene provides CDR1 LGHNA and CDR2 YSLEER.